This T cell receptor (beta chain) was recorded in a study of CD8+CD57+ T cells in acquired aplastic anemia. At the level of the study: About 3 ug was the average amount of DNA from sorted CD4+ and CD8+ cells. General study findings and limits: The same twenty-nine CD8+ CDR3 sequences occurred in patients and in controls.

On this clonotype: The antigen is unknown.

The length of the CDR3 is 16 residues. Trimming shortened V by 7 bases and J by 1 base, and 19 bases separated the two germline ends. Germline values: CDR1 LNHDA, CDR2 SQIVND (reference sequence). Sequencing was done on patients that had shown CD8+CD57+ cell expansion by flow cytometry. TCR beta VDJ and CDR3 profiles were obtained from a genomic DNA template. TCRdb recomputed calls from the reads with MiXCR, one row per CDR3 protein. The table has roughly 200,000 distinct CDR3 sequences, 65% seen once. The clonotype was recovered from a human donor with aplastic anemia. This rearrangement joins TRBV19 to TRBJ1-2; possible D gene TRBD1, 5 bases. The source material was sorted CD4+, CD8+, or CD8+CD57+ T cells (not recorded which) from PBMCs. The chain's CDR3 is CASTPFGQGVNYGYTF. The CDR3 nucleotides read TGTGCCAGTACCCCTTTTGGGCAGGGAGTTAACTATGGCTACACCTTC.